The rows below give T cell receptor beta chains drawn from one sample of a study of CD8 T cell repertoires and HIV-1 epitope variants. Using immunoSEQ multiplex PCR, the repertoire was profiled, and TCRdb retains in-frame clones only, with some absent. The sample gives some 5,700 clones, about 60% of which show up once; roughly 45% is in the top ten. Their cognate antigens are unknown. The specimen sequenced was cultured CD8+ T cells derived from PBMCs. These TCRs come from a male donor with HIV. The CDR3 runs from the conserved cysteine through the conserved F or W. D genes are given only for firm matches. Only some rows state a clone size, as once, few, many or a class for expanded clones.

.	few	TRBJ2-7	TRBV10-1	CASSERAGPYEQYF	TGCGCCAGCAGTGAGAGGGCAGGGCCCTACGAGCAGTACTTC
.	few	TRBJ2-7	TRBV27	CASSLLGDTPYEQYF	TGTGCCAGCAGTTTATTAGGGGACACTCCCTACGAGCAGTACTTC
.	.	TRBJ2-7	TRBV28	CASSFRLAEGGTPIEQYF	TGTGCCAGCAGTTTCCGGCTAGCGGAAGGGGGTACTCCTATCGAGCAGTACTTC
.	.	TRBJ2-3	TRBV27	CASSLSNGGTDTQYF	TGTGCCAGCAGTTTATCAAACGGGGGCACAGATACGCAGTATTTT
.	.	TRBJ1-6	TRBV2	CASSERGYDNSPLHF	TGTGCCAGCAGTGAAAGGGGGTACGATAATTCACCCCTCCACTTT
.	.	TRBJ2-2	TRBV10-3	CAISGGLTVGELFF	TGTGCCATCAGTGGAGGACTGACAGTCGGGGAGCTGTTTTTT
.	few	TRBJ1-2	TRBV18	CASSPGASIGYTF	TGTGCCAGCTCTCCGGGGGCTTCAATTGGCTACACCTTC
TRBD1	.	TRBJ1-1	TRBV7-2	CASSQGGGSEAFF	TGTGCCAGCAGCCAGGGGGGCGGATCTGAAGCTTTCTTT
.	medium-sized	TRBJ1-2	TRBV4-3	CASSQDPPDLDYGYTF	TGCGCCAGCAGCCAAGATCCCCCAGACTTGGACTATGGCTACACCTTC
.	medium-sized	TRBJ2-7	TRBV4-2	CASSPTGGRDEQYF	TGTGCCAGCAGCCCTACAGGCGGGCGGGACGAGCAGTACTTC
TRBD1	.	TRBJ2-1	TRBV9	CASSVVGGGQGSYNEQFF	TGTGCCAGCAGCGTAGTAGGTGGGGGACAGGGATCTTACAATGAGCAGTTCTTC
TRBD1	.	TRBJ1-1	TRBV6-6	CASSWGQGGTEAFF	TGTGCCAGCAGTTGGGGACAGGGCGGAACTGAAGCTTTCTTT
.	.	TRBJ2-7	TRBV6-5	CASSYFGAYEQYF	TGTGCCAGCAGTTACTTCGGGGCCTACGAGCAGTACTTC
TRBD1	.	TRBJ2-7	TRBV28	CASSQTGTDLYEQYF	TGTGCCAGCAGTCAAACCGGGACAGACCTCTACGAGCAGTACTTC
TRBD1	few	TRBJ2-2	TRBV7-8	CASSPTGATGELFF	TGTGCCAGCAGCCCGACAGGGGCCACCGGGGAGCTGTTTTTT
.	.	TRBJ2-7	TRBV7-9	CASSLPASYEQYF	TGTGCCAGCAGCTTACCCGCCAGCTACGAGCAGTACTTC
TRBD2	.	TRBJ2-1	TRBV10-1	CASSEGTSVYNEQFF	TGCGCCAGCAGTGAAGGGACTAGCGTCTACAATGAGCAGTTCTTC
TRBD2	.	TRBJ2-1	TRBV11-1	CASSFGTSGSNEQFF	TGTGCCAGCAGCTTTGGGACTAGCGGGAGTAATGAGCAGTTCTTC
TRBD1	.	TRBJ2-7	TRBV7-2	CASSSEGTGDNSYEQYF	TGTGCCAGCAGCTCGGAAGGGACAGGGGATAACTCCTACGAGCAGTACTTC
.	.	TRBJ1-1	TRBV21-1	CASIFTGQLMNTEAFF	TGTGCCAGCATCTTTACAGGGCAACTAATGAACACTGAAGCTTTCTTT
TRBD1	.	TRBJ2-7	TRBV7-9	CASSLGQYLREQYF	TGTGCCAGCAGCTTGGGACAGTACCTTCGTGAGCAGTACTTC
.	.	TRBJ1-6	TRBV19	CASSIALGNSPLHF	TGTGCCAGTAGTATAGCCTTGGGTAATTCACCCCTCCACTTT
TRBD2	.	TRBJ2-7	TRBV14	CASSQGWRTGPWGSGRLYEQYF	TGTGCCAGCAGCCAAGGGTGGAGGACGGGACCCTGGGGTAGCGGGAGACTCTACGAGCAGTACTTC
TRBD1	.	TRBJ2-3	TRBV2	CASSGQGSADTQYF	TGTGCCAGCAGTGGACAGGGATCAGCAGATACGCAGTATTTT
TRBD1	.	TRBJ1-1	TRBV7-8	CASSTGEGTEAFF	TGTGCCAGCTCGACAGGGGAAGGCACTGAAGCTTTCTTT
TRBD2	.	TRBJ2-7	TRBV2	CASSTGLAGVGASEQYF	TGTGCCAGCAGTACGGGACTAGCGGGAGTGGGCGCCTCCGAGCAGTACTTC
.	.	TRBJ2-3	TRBV5-4	CASSLGRTSTDTQYF	TGTGCCAGCAGCTTAGGGCGGACTAGCACAGATACGCAGTATTTT
.	few	TRBJ1-1	TRBV11-1	CASSPVNTEAFF	TGTGCCAGCAGCCCCGTGAACACTGAAGCTTTCTTT
.	few	TRBJ1-1	TRBV21-1	CARQGTEAFF	TGTGCCAGACAGGGCACTGAAGCTTTCTTT
TRBD2	.	TRBJ2-3	TRBV27	CASRPTTSGRASTDTQYF	TGTGCCAGCAGACCCACGACTAGCGGGAGGGCTAGCACAGATACGCAGTATTTT
.	.	TRBJ1-5	TRBV2	CASSGGRVNQPQHF	TGTGCCAGCAGTGGGGGACGGGTTAATCAGCCCCAGCATTTT
.	.	TRBJ2-1	TRBV7-2	CASSLDLGSYNEQFF	TGTGCCAGCAGCCTGGACTTAGGCTCCTACAATGAGCAGTTCTTC
.	few	TRBJ2-7	TRBV28	CASSLYGGYEQYF	TGTGCCAGCAGTTTATACGGGGGCTACGAGCAGTACTTC
.	.	TRBJ1-2	TRBV29-1	CSVFIGGGYTF	TGCAGCGTTTTCATCGGAGGCGGCTACACCTTC
TRBD2	.	TRBJ2-3	TRBV7-8	CASSYAFGGDLTDTQYF	TGTGCCAGCAGCTACGCCTTTGGGGGGGACCTCACAGATACGCAGTATTTT
TRBD1	.	TRBJ2-1	TRBV5-1	CASSLWQGELNEQFF	TGCGCCAGCAGCTTGTGGCAGGGGGAACTAAATGAGCAGTTCTTC
TRBD1	few	TRBJ1-2	TRBV6-5	CASSYGGGLGYTF	TGTGCCAGCAGTTATGGAGGGGGCCTGGGCTACACCTTC
TRBD1	.	TRBJ2-4	TRBV27	CASKMGQGIAYF	TGTGCCAGCAAAATGGGACAGGGGATTGCGTACTTC
.	.	TRBJ1-1	TRBV4-2	CASSQDLNTEAFF	TGTGCCAGCAGCCAAGATCTGAACACTGAAGCTTTCTTT
TRBD1	.	TRBJ1-5	TRBV6-6	CATSGGVRNQPQHF	TGTGCCACATCAGGGGGCGTTCGCAATCAGCCCCAGCATTTT
TRBD2	.	TRBJ2-5	TRBV28	CASSLSDGGVGETQYF	TGTGCCAGCAGTTTATCCGACGGGGGGGTCGGAGAGACCCAGTACTTC
TRBD1	few	TRBJ2-5	TRBV19	CASSTLQGAEETQYF	TGTGCCAGTAGTACCCTACAGGGGGCTGAGGAGACCCAGTACTTC
TRBD1	.	TRBJ2-4	TRBV27	CASSLWTGGKNIQYF	TGTGCCAGCAGTTTATGGACAGGGGGGAAAAACATTCAGTACTTC
.	.	TRBJ1-5	TRBV27	CASSLSVGNQPQHF	TGTGCCAGCAGTTTAAGTGTCGGCAATCAGCCCCAGCATTTT
.	once	TRBJ1-3	TRBV27	CASSLSRNSGNTIYF	TGTGCCAGCAGTTTATCCAGGAACTCTGGAAACACCATATATTTT
TRBD1	.	TRBJ1-5	TRBV28	CASRTGANQPQHF	TGTGCCAGCAGGACAGGGGCGAATCAGCCCCAGCATTTT
TRBD1	.	TRBJ2-7	TRBV28	CASSPDRGYEQYF	TGTGCCAGCAGCCCGGACAGGGGGTACGAGCAGTACTTC
TRBD1	.	TRBJ1-4	TRBV7-9	CASSQGGGQENEKLFF	TGTGCCAGCAGCCAGGGGGGAGGACAGGAGAATGAAAAACTGTTTTTT
.	.	TRBJ2-5	TRBV7-2	CASSLTQGTETQYF	TGTGCCAGCAGCTTAACCCAGGGGACGGAGACCCAGTACTTC
.	.	TRBJ2-5	TRBV5-6	CASSPGGYETQYF	TGTGCCAGCAGCCCAGGGGGGTACGAGACCCAGTACTTC
.	.	TRBJ2-1	TRBV7-3	CASSSSGTDYNEQFF	TGTGCCAGCAGCTCCTCCGGGACGGACTACAATGAGCAGTTCTTC
.	once	TRBJ1-2	TRBV25-1	CASSEMDTRSNYGYTF	TGTGCCAGCAGTGAAATGGACACGAGATCTAACTATGGCTACACCTTC
TRBD1	.	TRBJ1-4	TRBV2	CASSLTGGTNEKLFF	TGTGCCAGCAGCCTTACAGGGGGAACTAATGAAAAACTGTTTTTT
.	.	TRBJ2-1	TRBV27	CASSITGISYNEQFF	TGTGCCAGCAGCATCACGGGTATCTCCTACAATGAGCAGTTCTTC
.	medium-sized	TRBJ1-2	TRBV28	CASSLDRWGYTF	TGTGCCAGCAGTCTGGATCGCTGGGGCTACACCTTC